The present entry profiles one T cell receptor (beta chain) with its context. These data originate in a study of blood T cell repertoires in COVID-19. For the study at large: Both acute and convalescent COVID-19 samples were obtained from the United States, Italy and Spain. Sources were T cells, B-cell-depleted T cells, or PBMCs; the material itself was cDNA or gDNA.

TCRdb's table, derived via immunoSEQ multiplex PCR, lists solely in-frame clones and lacks some. Seen here are roughly 170,000 clones, 70% to 90% observed once, and the top ten hold around 5%. The CDR3 sequence is 13 residues long. Trimming cost V 2 bases and J 6 bases; bases outside gene matches: 3. Germline assignment: CDR1 SGHDT and CDR2 YYEEEE. Seattle patients were enrolled while actively infected and followed longitudinally. The specimen sequenced was peripheral blood. The chain couples TRBV5-6 to TRBJ1-1; 8 positions match TRBD1. The receptor was derived from a woman between 50 and 59 years old with COVID-19, enrolled during active disease. DNA for the CDR3: TGTGCCAGCAGCTTACTACAGGGGGCTGAAGCTTTCTTT. This gives the protein CASSLLQGAEAFF.